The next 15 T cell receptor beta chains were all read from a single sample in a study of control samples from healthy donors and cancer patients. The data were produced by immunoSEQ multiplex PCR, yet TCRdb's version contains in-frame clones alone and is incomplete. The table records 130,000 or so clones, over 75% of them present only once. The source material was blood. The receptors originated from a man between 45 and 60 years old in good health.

The CDR3 region has the DNA TGTGCCAGCAATGAGGGGCGACAGGGGGGCAGGTTAAGATATGGCTACACCTTC. The encoded protein is CASNEGRQGGRLRYGYTF. The rearrangement joins TRBV6-1 to TRBJ1-2; 9 bases align to TRBD1. CDR1 and CDR2 from the germline V gene are MNHNS and SASEGT. The CDR3 spans 18 residues. Unmatched junction bases numbered 20, after V lost 7 bases and J lost 5 bases.

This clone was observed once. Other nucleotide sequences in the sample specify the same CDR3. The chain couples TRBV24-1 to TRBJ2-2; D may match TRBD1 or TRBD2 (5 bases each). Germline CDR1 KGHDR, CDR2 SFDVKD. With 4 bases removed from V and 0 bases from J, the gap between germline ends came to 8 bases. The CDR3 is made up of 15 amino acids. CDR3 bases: TGTGCCACCAGTGAAGGGACGGCGAACACCGGGGAGCTGTTTTTT. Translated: CATSEGTANTGELFF.

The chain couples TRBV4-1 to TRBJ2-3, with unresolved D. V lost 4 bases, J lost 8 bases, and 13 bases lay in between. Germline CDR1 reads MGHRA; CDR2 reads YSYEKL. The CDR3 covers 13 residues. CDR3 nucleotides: TGCGCCAGCAGCCCGGTCAAAGAAGCTACGCAGTATTTT. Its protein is CASSPVKEATQYF.

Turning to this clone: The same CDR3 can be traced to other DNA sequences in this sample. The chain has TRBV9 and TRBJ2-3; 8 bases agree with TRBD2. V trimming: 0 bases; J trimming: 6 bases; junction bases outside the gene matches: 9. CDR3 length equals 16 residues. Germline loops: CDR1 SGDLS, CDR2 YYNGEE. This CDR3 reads CASSVGSSGGADTQYF. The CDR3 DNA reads TGTGCCAGCAGCGTAGGGTCCAGCGGGGGAGCGGATACGCAGTATTTT.

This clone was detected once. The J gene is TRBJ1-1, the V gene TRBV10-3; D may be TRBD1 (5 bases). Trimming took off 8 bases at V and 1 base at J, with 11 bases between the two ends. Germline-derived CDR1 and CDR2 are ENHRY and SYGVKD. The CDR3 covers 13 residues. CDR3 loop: CAIRLDRNTEAFF. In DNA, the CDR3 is TGTGCCATCCGGCTAGACAGGAACACTGAAGCTTTCTTT.

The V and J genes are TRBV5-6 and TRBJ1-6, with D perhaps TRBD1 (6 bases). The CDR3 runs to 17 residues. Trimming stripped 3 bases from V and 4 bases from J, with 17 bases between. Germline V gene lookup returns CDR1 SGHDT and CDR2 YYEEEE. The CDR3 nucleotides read TGTGCCAGCAGCTCTGAGCTCAGGGGCCGGTATAATTCACCCCTCCACTTT. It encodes CASSSELRGRYNSPLHF.

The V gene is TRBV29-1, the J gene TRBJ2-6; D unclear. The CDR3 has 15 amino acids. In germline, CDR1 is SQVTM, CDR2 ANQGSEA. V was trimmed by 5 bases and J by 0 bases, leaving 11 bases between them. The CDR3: CSVWWRSSGANVLTF. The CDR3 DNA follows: TGCAGCGTTTGGTGGCGTTCCTCTGGGGCCAACGTCCTGACTTTC.

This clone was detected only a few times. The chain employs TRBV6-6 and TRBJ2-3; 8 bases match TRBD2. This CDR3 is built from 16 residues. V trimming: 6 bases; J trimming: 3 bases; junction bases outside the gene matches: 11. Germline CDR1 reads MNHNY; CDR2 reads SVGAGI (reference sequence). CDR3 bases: TGTGCCAGCAGCTCCGGTTCGGGGGGGCGTACAGATACGCAGTATTTT. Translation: CASSSGSGGRTDTQYF.

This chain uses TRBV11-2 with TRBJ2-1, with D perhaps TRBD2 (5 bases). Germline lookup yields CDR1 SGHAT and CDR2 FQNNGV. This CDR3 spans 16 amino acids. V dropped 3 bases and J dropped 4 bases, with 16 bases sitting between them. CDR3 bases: TGTGCCAGCAGCTTCCTCGGGATCACTATATACAATGAGCAGTTCTTC. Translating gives CASSFLGITIYNEQFF.

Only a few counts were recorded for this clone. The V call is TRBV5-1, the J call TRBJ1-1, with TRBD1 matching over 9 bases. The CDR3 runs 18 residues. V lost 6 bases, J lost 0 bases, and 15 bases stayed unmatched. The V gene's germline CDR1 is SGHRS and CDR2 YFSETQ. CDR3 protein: CASTPGWGTGPMNTEAFF. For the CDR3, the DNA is TGCGCCAGCACGCCCGGTTGGGGGACAGGGCCCATGAACACTGAAGCTTTCTTT.

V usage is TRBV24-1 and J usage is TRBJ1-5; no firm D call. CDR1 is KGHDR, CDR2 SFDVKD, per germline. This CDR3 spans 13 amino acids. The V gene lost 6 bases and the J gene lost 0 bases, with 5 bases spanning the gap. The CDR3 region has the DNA TGTGCCACCAGTCAGTATAGCAATCAGCCCCAGCATTTT. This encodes CATSQYSNQPQHF.

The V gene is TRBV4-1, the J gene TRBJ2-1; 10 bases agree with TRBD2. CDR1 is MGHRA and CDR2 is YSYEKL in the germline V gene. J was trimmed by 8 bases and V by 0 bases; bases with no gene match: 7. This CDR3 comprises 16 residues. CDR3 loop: CASSQDTSGGGYEQFF. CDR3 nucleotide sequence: TGCGCCAGCAGCCAAGATACCAGCGGGGGGGGGTATGAGCAGTTCTTC.

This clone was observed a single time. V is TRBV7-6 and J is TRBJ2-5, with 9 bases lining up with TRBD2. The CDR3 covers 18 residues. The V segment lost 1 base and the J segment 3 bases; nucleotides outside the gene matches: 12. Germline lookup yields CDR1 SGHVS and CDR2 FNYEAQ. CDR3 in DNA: TGTGCCAGCAGCTTAGTATTGTCGGCTAGCGGGACGAAAGAGACCCAGTACTTC. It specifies CASSLVLSASGTKETQYF.

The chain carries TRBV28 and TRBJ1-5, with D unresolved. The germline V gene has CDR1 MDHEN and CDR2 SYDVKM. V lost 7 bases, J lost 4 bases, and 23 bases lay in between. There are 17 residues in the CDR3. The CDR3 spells CASIKDWVQARNQPQHF. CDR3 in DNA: TGTGCCAGCATTAAGGACTGGGTTCAAGCTCGAAATCAGCCCCAGCATTTT.

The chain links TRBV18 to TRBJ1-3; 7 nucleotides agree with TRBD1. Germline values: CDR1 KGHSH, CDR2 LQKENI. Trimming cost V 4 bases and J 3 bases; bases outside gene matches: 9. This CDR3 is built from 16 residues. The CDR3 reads CASSRGRDRGGNTIYF. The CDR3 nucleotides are TGTGCCAGCTCACGGGGTCGGGACAGAGGTGGAAACACCATATATTTT.